This T cell receptor beta chain emerged from a study of control samples from healthy donors and cancer patients. The repertoire was sequenced with immunoSEQ multiplex PCR; TCRdb's copy has only in-frame clones and lacks some. The sample holds 150,000 to 200,000 clones, just over 85% seen once. Between the trimmed V and J ends, which lost 0 bases and 1 base, there was a span of 4 bases. Germline assignment: CDR1 SGHNT and CDR2 YYREEE (reference sequence). The CDR3 consists of 13 residues. This TCR derives from a man aged 18 to 35 in good health. The chain is built from TRBV5-4 and TRBJ1-1; D is unresolved. Sequenced input: blood. The CDR3 DNA sequence: TGTGCCAGCAGCTTGGCAGGGAACACTGAAGCTTTCTTT. Its protein is CASSLAGNTEAFF.